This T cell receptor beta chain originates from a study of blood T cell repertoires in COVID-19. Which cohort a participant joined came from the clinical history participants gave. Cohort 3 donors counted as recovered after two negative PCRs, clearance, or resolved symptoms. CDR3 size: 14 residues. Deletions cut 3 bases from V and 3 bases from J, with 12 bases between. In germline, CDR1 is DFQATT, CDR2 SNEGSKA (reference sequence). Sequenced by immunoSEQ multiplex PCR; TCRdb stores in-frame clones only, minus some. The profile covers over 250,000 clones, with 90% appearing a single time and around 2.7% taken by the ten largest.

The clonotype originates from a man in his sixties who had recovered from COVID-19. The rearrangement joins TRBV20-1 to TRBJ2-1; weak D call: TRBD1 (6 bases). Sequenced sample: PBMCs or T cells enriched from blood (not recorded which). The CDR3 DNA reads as TGCAGTGCTAGTGAGGCCAGGGGCTACAATGAGCAGTTCTTC. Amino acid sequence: CSASEARGYNEQFF.